Below, 7 T cell receptor beta chains from the same sample are listed, as sequenced in a study of cytomegalovirus exposure and HLA in healthy donors. Clones were read by immunoSEQ multiplex PCR, and TCRdb kept only the in-frame ones, dropping some. The table shows under 140,000 clones, with 85% to 90% occurring only once. Sequenced input: PBMCs. The receptor set was obtained from a woman younger than 45 in good health and CMV-seropositive.

This clone appeared a single time. The rearrangement uses TRBV7-9 and TRBJ1-2, with D hard to call. Germline V gives CDR1 SEHNR, CDR2 FQNEAQ (reference sequence). Trimming left V 1 base short and J 4 bases short, with 7 bases between. This CDR3 has 13 amino acids. CDR3 sequence (DNA): TGTGCCAGCAGCTTAGTCTCTCTCTATGGCTACACCTTC. It is translated as CASSLVSLYGYTF.

This rearrangement joins TRBV10-1 to TRBJ2-1; 8 bases fit TRBD2. This CDR3 spans 15 amino acids. Germline loops: CDR1 WNHNN, CDR2 SYGVQD (reference sequence). V gave up 4 bases and J gave up 13 bases; unmatched junction bases: 15. CDR3 nucleotides: TGCGCCAGCAGTGGTAGCGGGAAACCGGGCCACGGCCAGTTCTTC. Translation: CASSGSGKPGHGQFF.

This rearrangement joins TRBV29-1 to TRBJ2-7; the D is unclear. The CDR3 runs to 12 residues. Looked up from germline, CDR1 is SQVTM and CDR2 is ANQGSEA. The V end lost 7 bases, the J end lost 0 bases, and 10 bases lay between the germline ends. CDR3 loop: CSAWLNSYEQYF. The CDR3 coding sequence is TGCAGCGCCTGGCTGAACTCCTACGAGCAGTACTTC.

The chain joins TRBV30 to TRBJ1-1; D is perhaps TRBD1 (5 bases). This CDR3 has 13 residues. V gave up 0 bases and J gave up 1 base, with 6 bases separating them. CDR1 and CDR2 from the germline V gene are GTSNPN and SVGIG (reference sequence). CDR3 loop: CAWSVQGNTEAFF. CDR3 DNA sequence: TGTGCCTGGAGTGTGCAGGGGAACACTGAAGCTTTCTTT. Full variable domain (remainder filled in from reference TRBV30 and TRBJ1-1): SQTIHQWPATLVQPVGSPLSLECTVEGTSNPNLYWYRQAAGRGLQLLFYSVGIGQISSEVPQNLSASRPQDRQFILSSKKLLLSDSGFYLCAWSVQGNTEAFFGQGTRLTVV.

The CDR3 sequence: CASSRDYGYTF. CDR3 DNA sequence: TGTGCCAGCAGCCGGGACTATGGCTACACCTTC. V is TRBV2 and J is TRBJ1-2; D remains ambiguous. The V end was cut by 6 bases, the J end by 3 bases, with 5 bases between. Looked up from germline, CDR1 is SNHLY and CDR2 is FYNNEI. CDR3 length: 11 amino acids.

This chain connects TRBV5-1 to TRBJ2-3, with TRBD2 matching 7 bases. The CDR3 spans 15 residues. Germline CDR1 and CDR2: SGHRS and YFSETQ. The ends lost 2 bases at V and 1 base at J; junction bases unmatched: 4. CDR3: CASSFGGVGTDTQYF. The CDR3 coding sequence is TGCGCCAGCAGCTTTGGGGGGGTAGGCACAGATACGCAGTATTTT. Together with reference TRBV5-1 and TRBJ2-3, the CDR3 gives the full variable domain: KAGVTQTPRYLIKTRGQQVTLSCSPISGHRSVSWYQQTPGQGLQFLFEYFSETQRNKGNFPGRFSGRQFSNSRSEMNVSTLELGDSALYLCASSFGGVGTDTQYFGPGTRLTVL.

The rearrangement links TRBV13 to TRBJ2-1; D unclear. The germline gives CDR1 PRHDT, CDR2 FYEKMQ (reference sequence). There are 11 residues in the CDR3. Trimming cost V 8 bases and J 4 bases, with 6 bases left between them. For the CDR3, the DNA is TGTGCCAGCTCCGGGTACAATGAGCAGTTCTTC. It codes for CASSGYNEQFF. The full variable domain, with the rest looked up from reference TRBV13 and TRBJ2-1, is AAGVIQSPRHLIKEKRETATLKCYPIPRHDTVYWYQQGPGQDPQFLISFYEKMQSDKGSIPDRFSAQQFSDYHSELNMSSLELGDSALYFCASSGYNEQFFGPGTRLTVL.